These T cell receptor beta chains were read from a single sample in a study of long-term antiretroviral therapy in people with HIV. The data were produced by immunoSEQ multiplex PCR, yet TCRdb's version contains in-frame clones alone and is incomplete. The sample contains 48,000 or so clones, around four fifths of which appear only once. Here the sequenced sample was unsorted PBMCs, taken 0.8 years after starting antiretroviral therapy. The receptors stem from a woman younger than 35 with HIV. The conserved cysteine and the conserved F or W are not part of the CDR3 here. Each record gives: V gene, J gene, CDR3 protein.

TRBV9,TRBJ2-7,ASTQTGTSYEQY
TRBV6-5,TRBJ2-3,ASSLTGVGTQY
TRBV9,TRBJ2-7,ASSGGTSEQY
TRBV7-9,TRBJ2-6,ASSLEGQAYSGANVLT
TRBV28,TRBJ2-2,ASSTIYRGRLGELF
TRBV6-9,TRBJ2-5,ASIYSQETQY
TRBV27,TRBJ2-3,ASSLRTGGTDTQY
TRBV7-3,TRBJ2-7,ASRLARGSYEQY
TRBV28,TRBJ2-5,ASSLPGQGVETQY
TRBV27,TRBJ2-7,ASSFGTGLYEQY
TRBV11-3,TRBJ2-1,ASSLRDEQF
TRBV5-6,TRBJ2-6,ASSFTGNGANVLT
TRBV9,TRBJ2-1,ASSAEGGLNEQF
TRBV5-1,TRBJ1-2,ASSLGDGGLPNYGYT
TRBV19,TRBJ2-2,ASTTLPGSRGYTGELF
TRBV2,TRBJ2-7,ASSEGVGPLEQY
TRBV5-1,TRBJ2-7,ASSLVWDRGTYEQY
TRBV5-1,TRBJ1-3,ASSLSESGNTIY
TRBV7-9,TRBJ2-3,ASSLGSAVSFTDTQY
TRBV25-1,TRBJ1-2,ASSEVGDRFRLYGYT
TRBV5-1,TRBJ2-1,ASSLREGRYNEQF
TRBV28,TRBJ2-5,ASSGMGGGQMDQETQY
TRBV9,TRBJ2-1,ASSAKLAGWGAQF